The entry below describes one TCR beta chain. Per the authors' pipeline: Reference gene primer amplification yielded estimated nucleated cell counts. The protocol was immunoSEQ multiplex PCR, while the TCRdb copy is restricted to in-frame clones and leaves out a portion. The V and J calls and clone size were taken over from that table, and D and trimming were inferred from the DNA. The top ten hold about 2.6% of the sample, which has 100,000 to 150,000 clones, about 81% seen once. The data were obtained in a study of blood T cell repertoires in COVID-19. Study at large: PBMCs, B-cell-depleted T cells, or T cells provided the cDNA or gDNA that made up the material.

Participants, roughly 18 to 90 years old, spanned about two dozen US areas. The CDR3 runs 12 residues. CDR1 and CDR2 (germline): MDHEN, SYDVKM. Trimming took 4 bases from V and 9 from J; bases not matched to a gene: 6. The receptor was isolated from a man aged 40-49 years with acute COVID-19. J is TRBJ2-7 and V is TRBV28; 7 nucleotides line up with TRBD1. The sample taken for sequencing was PBMCs or T cells enriched from blood (not recorded which). CDR3 sequence: CASSSTGWGQYF. The CDR3 bases are TGTGCCAGCAGTTCGACAGGGTGGGGGCAGTACTTC.